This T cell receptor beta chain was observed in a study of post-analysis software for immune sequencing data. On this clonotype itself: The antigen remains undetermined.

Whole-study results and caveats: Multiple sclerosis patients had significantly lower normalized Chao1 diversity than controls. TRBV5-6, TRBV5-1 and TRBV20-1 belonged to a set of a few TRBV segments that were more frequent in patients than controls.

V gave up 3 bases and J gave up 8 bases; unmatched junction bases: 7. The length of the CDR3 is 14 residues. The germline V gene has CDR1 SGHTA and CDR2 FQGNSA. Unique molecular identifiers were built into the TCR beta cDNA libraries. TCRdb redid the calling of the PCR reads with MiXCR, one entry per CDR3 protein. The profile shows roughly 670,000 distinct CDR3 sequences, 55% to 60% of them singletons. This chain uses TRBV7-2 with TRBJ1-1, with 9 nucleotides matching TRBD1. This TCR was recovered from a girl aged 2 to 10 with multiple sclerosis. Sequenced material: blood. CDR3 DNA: TGTGCCAGCAGCTTGTTGACAGGGGGGAGGGAAGCTTTCTTT. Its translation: CASSLLTGGREAFF.